This TCR beta chain is drawn from a study of cytomegalovirus exposure and HLA in healthy donors. Primers: 60 Vbeta forward and 13 Jbeta reverse. The assay was immunoSEQ multiplex PCR, and TCRdb's table has in-frame clones only and misses some. The sample includes 100,000 to 150,000 clones, approximately 82% of them seen just once. This clone has a handful of counts. The CDR3 loop spans 14 amino acids. V shed 4 bases and J shed 0 bases, with 9 bases lying between them. CDR1 and CDR2 (germline): MNHEY, SVGAGI. The clonotype comes from a man aged 50 to 60 in good health and CMV-seronegative. What was sequenced was PBMCs. This chain joins TRBV6-5 and TRBJ1-1, with D perhaps TRBD1 (5 bases). For the CDR3, the DNA is TGTGCCAGCAGTTCGGCAGGGATGAACACTGAAGCTTTCTTT. This encodes CASSSAGMNTEAFF.